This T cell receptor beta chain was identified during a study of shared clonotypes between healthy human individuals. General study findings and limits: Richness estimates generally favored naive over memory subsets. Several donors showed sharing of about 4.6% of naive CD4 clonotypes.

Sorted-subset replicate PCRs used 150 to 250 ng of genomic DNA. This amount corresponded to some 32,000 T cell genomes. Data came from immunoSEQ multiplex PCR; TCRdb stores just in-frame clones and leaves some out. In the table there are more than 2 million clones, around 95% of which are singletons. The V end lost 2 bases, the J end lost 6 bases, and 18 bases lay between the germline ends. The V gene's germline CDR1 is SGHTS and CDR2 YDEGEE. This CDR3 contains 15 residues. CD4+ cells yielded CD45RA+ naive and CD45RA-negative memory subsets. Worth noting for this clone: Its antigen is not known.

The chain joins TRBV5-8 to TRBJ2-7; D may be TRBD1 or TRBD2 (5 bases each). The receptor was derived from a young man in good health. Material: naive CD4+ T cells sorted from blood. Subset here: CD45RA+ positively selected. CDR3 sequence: CASSFGGRVWGEQYF. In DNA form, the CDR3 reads TGTGCCAGCAGCTTTGGGGGAAGGGTTTGGGGCGAGCAGTACTTC.